A selection of T cell receptor beta chains follows, all from one sample in a study of OX40 agonist ivuxolimab in advanced cancers. The data were produced by immunoSEQ multiplex PCR, yet TCRdb's version contains in-frame clones alone and is incomplete. The sample includes 60,000 to 80,000 clones, 84% of them seen just once. Sequencing was performed on CD4+ or CD8+ T cells sorted from blood, taken in a trial of the OX40 agonist ivuxolimab. The receptors here all came from an adult with an advanced solid tumor such as melanoma, head and neck, liver or kidney cancer. Both conserved end residues are part of each CDR3. Fields, in order: J gene, clone size, V gene, D gene, CDR3 DNA, CDR3 protein. D genes are given only for firm matches. Some rows mark clone size as missing; the rest say once, few, many or name a class of expanded clone.

J: TRBJ1-2; size: -; V: TRBV5-1; D: -; DNA: TGCGCCAGCAGCCCGCAGGGGCCTTATTACGGCTACACCTTC; CDR3: CASSPQGPYYGYTF
J: TRBJ1-2; size: -; V: TRBV5-8; D: -; DNA: TGTGCCAGCAGGATACGGAGAGGGGACTATGGCTACACCTTC; CDR3: CASRIRRGDYGYTF
J: TRBJ2-1; size: -; V: TRBV5-4; D: TRBD2; DNA: TGTGCCAGCAGCTTTGGCGGGGGGAGGTACAATGAGCAGTTCTTC; CDR3: CASSFGGGRYNEQFF
J: TRBJ2-5; size: once; V: TRBV5-4; D: -; DNA: TGTGCCAGCAGCCTGCGCAGGGGATCGCTGCAAGAGACCCAGTACTTC; CDR3: CASSLRRGSLQETQYF
J: TRBJ1-3; size: -; V: TRBV5-1; D: -; DNA: TGCGCCAGCAGCTTGGGGGGATCCGCTGGAAACACCATATATTTT; CDR3: CASSLGGSAGNTIYF
J: TRBJ2-1; size: few; V: TRBV6-5; D: TRBD2; DNA: TGTGCCAGCAGGTCCAGCGGGGGGGCCCGGGAGCAGTTCTTC; CDR3: CASRSSGGAREQFF
J: TRBJ2-3; size: -; V: TRBV28; D: -; DNA: TGTGCCAGCGGCCCTCCGGGTACGGGGGGCACAGATACGCAGTATTTT; CDR3: CASGPPGTGGTDTQYF
J: TRBJ1-4; size: -; V: TRBV6-1; D: TRBD1; DNA: TGTGCCAGCAGTTTCCCATTGGGGACAGGTGAAAAACTGTTTTTT; CDR3: CASSFPLGTGEKLFF
J: TRBJ1-1; size: -; V: TRBV6-5; D: -; DNA: TGTGCCAGCAGTTACTCTTGGTTCCCCTTGAACACTGAAGCTTTCTTT; CDR3: CASSYSWFPLNTEAFF
J: TRBJ2-1; size: -; V: TRBV5-4; D: -; DNA: TGTGCCAGCAGCTCGACCTTGACTGGACGGCTAACCTACAATGAGCAGTTCTTC; CDR3: CASSSTLTGRLTYNEQFF
J: TRBJ1-2; size: few; V: TRBV19; D: TRBD1; DNA: TGTGCCAGTAGTACTTGGGGGCAGGGGGCGCGGTCGGACTATGGCTACACCTTC; CDR3: CASSTWGQGARSDYGYTF
J: TRBJ1-2; size: -; V: TRBV7-2; D: -; DNA: TGTGCCAGCAGCCCCCCCCCAGCTAACTATGGCTACACCTTC; CDR3: CASSPPPANYGYTF
J: TRBJ1-5; size: -; V: TRBV9; D: TRBD1; DNA: TGTGCCAGCAGCGTAGGTCAGGGGGTGAATCAGCCCCAGCATTTT; CDR3: CASSVGQGVNQPQHF
J: TRBJ1-6; size: -; V: TRBV5-1; D: -; DNA: TGCGCCAGCAGCCCATGGGACGTTTGGAGTTCACCCCTCCACTTT; CDR3: CASSPWDVWSSPLHF
J: TRBJ1-4; size: once; V: TRBV9; D: -; DNA: TGTGCCAGCAGCTCCGGGGGTGGGGAAAAACTGTTTTTT; CDR3: CASSSGGGEKLFF
J: TRBJ1-1; size: -; V: TRBV7-2; D: -; DNA: TGTGCCAGCAGCTTAGCTGGCAGGGGAACTTTCTTT; CDR3: CASSLAGRGTFF
J: TRBJ2-3; size: -; V: TRBV15; D: TRBD2; DNA: TGTGCCACCAGCAGACCGAGCGGGGGGGCAGGGACGCAGTATTTT; CDR3: CATSRPSGGAGTQYF
J: TRBJ1-2; size: -; V: TRBV27; D: -; DNA: TGTGCCAGCAGTCCCCGAGGCTATGGCTACACCTTC; CDR3: CASSPRGYGYTF
J: TRBJ1-6; size: -; V: TRBV5-6; D: TRBD1; DNA: TGTGCCAGCAGCTTGAGGGGGCTCTCCTATAATTCACCCCTCCACTTT; CDR3: CASSLRGLSYNSPLHF
J: TRBJ2-2; size: -; V: TRBV7-9; D: -; DNA: TGTGCCAGCAGCACGCCCTCCCACAGGAGATTGAACACCGGGGAGCTGTTTTTT; CDR3: CASSTPSHRRLNTGELFF
J: TRBJ1-5; size: -; V: TRBV7-2; D: TRBD1; DNA: TGTGCCAGCAGTCCAACCGGGACAGGGGAACAGCCCCAGCATTTT; CDR3: CASSPTGTGEQPQHF
J: TRBJ1-4; size: -; V: TRBV5-4; D: TRBD1; DNA: TGTGCCAGCAGCAAGGGGACAGGGGGCGCCACGGGGGAAAAACTGTTTTTT; CDR3: CASSKGTGGATGEKLFF
J: TRBJ1-1; size: once; V: TRBV20-1; D: -; DNA: TGCAGTGCTAGGCAGAACACTGAAGCTTTCTTT; CDR3: CSARQNTEAFF
J: TRBJ1-1; size: -; V: TRBV7-9; D: -; DNA: TGTGCCAGCAGCTGGATGGAGAGCACTGAAGCTTTCTTT; CDR3: CASSWMESTEAFF
J: TRBJ2-7; size: few; V: TRBV7-2; D: -; DNA: TGTGCCAGCAGCTTATACCCGGCGGACGAGCAGTACTTC; CDR3: CASSLYPADEQYF
J: TRBJ2-2; size: -; V: TRBV7-6; D: -; DNA: TGTGCCAGCAGCCTTGGGGAATACACCGGGGAGCTGTTTTTT; CDR3: CASSLGEYTGELFF
J: TRBJ1-2; size: -; V: TRBV7-9; D: -; DNA: TGTGCCAGCAGAGGACAGCCCCACTATGGCTACACCTTC; CDR3: CASRGQPHYGYTF
J: TRBJ2-7; size: -; V: TRBV19; D: TRBD1; DNA: TGTGCCAGTAGTACGACAGGGGTCTACTACGAGCAGTACTTC; CDR3: CASSTTGVYYEQYF
J: TRBJ2-5; size: -; V: TRBV18; D: -; DNA: TGTGCCAGCTCACCTCGGGGGACAGAAGAGACCCAGTACTTC; CDR3: CASSPRGTEETQYF
J: TRBJ2-5; size: -; V: TRBV9; D: -; DNA: TGTGCCAGCAGCGTAGACCCAGGAGGTAAAGAGACCCAGTACTTC; CDR3: CASSVDPGGKETQYF
J: TRBJ1-5; size: once; V: TRBV6-5; D: -; DNA: TGTGCCAGCAGTGATCTGTCGGGTCAGCCCCAGCATTTT; CDR3: CASSDLSGQPQHF
J: TRBJ1-6; size: few; V: TRBV27; D: TRBD1; DNA: TGTGCCAGCAGTCGACAGGGAAGTTCACCCCTCCACTTT; CDR3: CASSRQGSSPLHF
J: TRBJ1-2; size: -; V: TRBV18; D: -; DNA: TGTGCCAGCTCACCACGGCAGGGTCCAGCTCAGGTCGGTGGCTACACCTTC; CDR3: CASSPRQGPAQVGGYTF
J: TRBJ1-1; size: -; V: TRBV5-6; D: -; DNA: TGTGCCAGCAGCCTACCCGACAGGCGGAACACTGAAGCTTTCTTT; CDR3: CASSLPDRRNTEAFF
J: TRBJ1-6; size: -; V: TRBV18; D: -; DNA: TGTGCCAGCTCACCACTAACCTCGGGAGATACACATTCACCCCTCCACTTT; CDR3: CASSPLTSGDTHSPLHF
J: TRBJ1-2; size: -; V: TRBV10-3; D: -; DNA: TGTGCCAACTCGGGACCCGGCCTACGAGGCTACACCTTC; CDR3: CANSGPGLRGYTF
J: TRBJ1-5; size: -; V: TRBV2; D: -; DNA: TGTGCCAGCAGTCTACAGGGAAGGTCCAATCAGCCCCAGCATTTT; CDR3: CASSLQGRSNQPQHF
J: TRBJ2-1; size: -; V: TRBV15; D: -; DNA: TGTGCCACCAGCAGAGAAACAGGAGTTTCCTACAATGAGCAGTTCTTC; CDR3: CATSRETGVSYNEQFF
J: TRBJ2-2; size: once; V: TRBV7-2; D: -; DNA: TGTGCCAGCAGCTTAGGTCGGAACACCGGGGAGCTGTTTTTT; CDR3: CASSLGRNTGELFF
J: TRBJ2-3; size: -; V: TRBV19; D: -; DNA: TGTGCCAGTAGTATCGGGCAGCGATCTAGCACAGATACGCAGTATTTT; CDR3: CASSIGQRSSTDTQYF
J: TRBJ1-2; size: -; V: TRBV9; D: -; DNA: TGTGCCAGCAGCGTAAACCCCCCCCAGGCTAACTATGGCTACACCTTC; CDR3: CASSVNPPQANYGYTF
J: TRBJ1-2; size: -; V: TRBV5-6; D: -; DNA: TGTGCCAGCAGCTTGAACATAGGAGCTAACTATGGCTACACCTTC; CDR3: CASSLNIGANYGYTF
J: TRBJ1-6; size: few; V: TRBV6-5; D: -; DNA: TGTGCCAGCAGTTACCTCGGCAATTCACCCCTCCACTTT; CDR3: CASSYLGNSPLHF
J: TRBJ2-7; size: -; V: TRBV12-5; D: -; DNA: TGTGCTAGTGGTATCAACTACGAGCAGTACTTC; CDR3: CASGINYEQYF
J: TRBJ1-1; size: -; V: TRBV6-1; D: -; DNA: TGTGCCAGCAGTGAAGCGGGCGCCGCACCATCCAAGTTGAACACTGAAGCTTTCTTT; CDR3: CASSEAGAAPSKLNTEAFF
J: TRBJ1-4; size: -; V: TRBV28; D: TRBD1; DNA: TGTGCCAGCAGTTTAAGGGGGCCCATTAATGAAAAACTGTTTTTT; CDR3: CASSLRGPINEKLFF
J: TRBJ1-2; size: -; V: TRBV7-9; D: TRBD1; DNA: TGTGCCAGCAGCTTAGCGTCGGGACAGGGCTATGGCTACACCTTC; CDR3: CASSLASGQGYGYTF
J: TRBJ2-7; size: -; V: TRBV18; D: TRBD1; DNA: TGTGCCAGCTCACCACCGGGACAGGGCTTCTACGAGCAGTACTTC; CDR3: CASSPPGQGFYEQYF